The clone carrying this TCR beta chain was detected a few times. V lost 3 bases and J lost 8; bases outside the gene matches: 6. CDR1 and CDR2 from the germline V gene are LNHDA and SQIVND (reference sequence). CDR3 length: 13 amino acids. This specimen comes from a study of T cell responses to AZD1222 COVID-19 vaccine. Sequenced by immunoSEQ multiplex PCR; TCRdb stores in-frame clones only, minus some. The sample includes 90,000 or so clones, 65% to 90% of them seen just once. The chain has TRBV19 and TRBJ1-1; 7 bases map to TRBD1. The sample in question was peripheral blood, obtained on day 0 of AZD1222 vaccination. The receptor was derived from an adult in good health. CDR3 loop: CASSISGTDEAFF. The CDR3 coding sequence is TGTGCCAGTAGTATCTCCGGGACAGACGAAGCTTTCTTT. The full variable domain, its missing parts supplied by reference TRBV19 and TRBJ1-1, is DGGITQSPKYLFRKEGQNVTLSCEQNLNHDAMYWYRQDPGQGLRLIYYSQIVNDFQKGDIAEGYSVSREKKESFPLTVTSAQKNPTAFYLCASSISGTDEAFFGQGTRLTVV.